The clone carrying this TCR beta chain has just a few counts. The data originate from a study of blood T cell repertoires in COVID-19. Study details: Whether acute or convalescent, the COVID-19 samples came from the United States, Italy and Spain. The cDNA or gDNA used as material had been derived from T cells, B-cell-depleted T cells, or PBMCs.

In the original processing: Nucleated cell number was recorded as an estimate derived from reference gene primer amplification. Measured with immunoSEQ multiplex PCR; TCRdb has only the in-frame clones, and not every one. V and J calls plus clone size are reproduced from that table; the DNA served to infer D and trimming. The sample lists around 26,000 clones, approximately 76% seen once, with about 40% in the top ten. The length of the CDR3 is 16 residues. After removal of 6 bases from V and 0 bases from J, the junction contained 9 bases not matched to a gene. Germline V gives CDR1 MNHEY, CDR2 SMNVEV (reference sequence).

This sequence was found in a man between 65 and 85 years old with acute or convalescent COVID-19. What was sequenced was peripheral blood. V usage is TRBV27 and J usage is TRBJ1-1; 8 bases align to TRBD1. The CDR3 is CASRPPQTGVNTEAFF. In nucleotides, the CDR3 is TGTGCCAGCAGACCACCCCAGACAGGGGTGAACACTGAAGCTTTCTTT.